This T cell receptor (beta chain) appears in the sequencing data of a study of Ad26.COV2.S vaccination and SARS-CoV-2 variants. Whole-study context: Intramuscular Ad26.COV2.S at 5x10^10 or 1x10^11 viral particles.

Treatment meaning: roughly 20 received Ad26.COV2.S at low or high dose, single or two shots; several received placebo; per-sample allocation not given. Specimen acquisition occurred on day 63 following the initial vaccine or placebo injection. Assay used: immunoSEQ multiplex PCR; TCRdb lists only in-frame clones, some missing. The sample consists of some 350,000 clones, about 85% of them appearing once. J was trimmed by 4 bases and V by 4 bases; bases with no gene match: 3. The CDR3 is made up of 14 amino acids. Germline CDR1 reads KGHSH; CDR2 reads LQKENI. The sample was peripheral blood, taken in a trial of Ad26.COV2.S vaccine versus placebo. The clonotype was recovered from a person between 18 and 65 years old who received the Ad26.COV2.S COVID-19 vaccine or a placebo. V usage is TRBV18 and J usage is TRBJ2-1; 8 bases are shared with TRBD1. The CDR3 region is CASSLDRGYNEQFF. The DNA for the CDR3 is TGTGCCAGCTCACTCGACAGGGGATACAATGAGCAGTTCTTC. Supplemented by reference TRBV18 and TRBJ2-1, the full variable domain reads NAGVMQNPRHLVRRRGQEARLRCSPMKGHSHVYWYRQLPEEGLKFMVYLQKENIIDESGMPKERFSAEFPKEGPSILRIQQVVRGDSAAYFCASSLDRGYNEQFFGPGTRLTVL.